This TCR beta chain was sequenced during a study of beta chain features in type 1 diabetes. Study observations and caveats: There were fewer insertions and more deletions at the VDJ junctions of type 1 diabetes patients. Patients with Type 1 diabetes showed moderately but significantly shorter TCRB CDR3s in all four CD4+ subsets. The naive, central memory and Treg TCRB repertoires of patients appeared to be more similar to one another than those of healthy donors.

Note on this clone: Its antigen is unidentified.

The whole isolated RNA underwent reverse transcription, so sequencing captured expressed TCRB transcripts. The method was immunoSEQ multiplex PCR; TCRdb's version includes in-frame clones alone and lacks a portion of them. Among 300,000 to 400,000 clones listed, over 9% were seen once. Germline lookup yields CDR1 MDHEN and CDR2 SYDVKM. The CDR3 loop spans 15 amino acids. V gave up 6 bases and J gave up 4 bases; unmatched junction bases: 9. The source of this sequence is a man aged 25-45 years with type 1 diabetes. Sequences were obtained from central memory CD4+ T cells from blood. This rearrangement joins TRBV28 to TRBJ1-2; 9 nucleotides align to TRBD1. The CDR3: CASRRPGQGSYGYTF. CDR3 in DNA: TGTGCCAGCAGGAGGCCAGGACAGGGGTCCTATGGCTACACCTTC.